This T cell receptor (beta chain) was sequenced in a study of identical twins. Per germline, CDR1 DFQATT and CDR2 SNEGSKA (reference sequence). Between the trimmed V and J ends, which lost 7 bases and 7 bases, there was a span of 11 bases. The CDR3 has 12 amino acids. Unique molecular identifiers were present on cDNA, and template switching added a universal primer site. In TCRdb, the 5' RACE reads were re-called with MiXCR into one record per CDR3 protein. Of 1.5 million to 2 million distinct CDR3 sequences listed, around a third are singletons. The source material was cord blood. The chain couples TRBV20-1 to TRBJ1-6; D gene ambiguous. The origin of this receptor is a newborn girl in good health. DNA for the CDR3: TGCAGTGTTACACGACCCAATTCACCCCTCCACTTT. It is translated as CSVTRPNSPLHF.